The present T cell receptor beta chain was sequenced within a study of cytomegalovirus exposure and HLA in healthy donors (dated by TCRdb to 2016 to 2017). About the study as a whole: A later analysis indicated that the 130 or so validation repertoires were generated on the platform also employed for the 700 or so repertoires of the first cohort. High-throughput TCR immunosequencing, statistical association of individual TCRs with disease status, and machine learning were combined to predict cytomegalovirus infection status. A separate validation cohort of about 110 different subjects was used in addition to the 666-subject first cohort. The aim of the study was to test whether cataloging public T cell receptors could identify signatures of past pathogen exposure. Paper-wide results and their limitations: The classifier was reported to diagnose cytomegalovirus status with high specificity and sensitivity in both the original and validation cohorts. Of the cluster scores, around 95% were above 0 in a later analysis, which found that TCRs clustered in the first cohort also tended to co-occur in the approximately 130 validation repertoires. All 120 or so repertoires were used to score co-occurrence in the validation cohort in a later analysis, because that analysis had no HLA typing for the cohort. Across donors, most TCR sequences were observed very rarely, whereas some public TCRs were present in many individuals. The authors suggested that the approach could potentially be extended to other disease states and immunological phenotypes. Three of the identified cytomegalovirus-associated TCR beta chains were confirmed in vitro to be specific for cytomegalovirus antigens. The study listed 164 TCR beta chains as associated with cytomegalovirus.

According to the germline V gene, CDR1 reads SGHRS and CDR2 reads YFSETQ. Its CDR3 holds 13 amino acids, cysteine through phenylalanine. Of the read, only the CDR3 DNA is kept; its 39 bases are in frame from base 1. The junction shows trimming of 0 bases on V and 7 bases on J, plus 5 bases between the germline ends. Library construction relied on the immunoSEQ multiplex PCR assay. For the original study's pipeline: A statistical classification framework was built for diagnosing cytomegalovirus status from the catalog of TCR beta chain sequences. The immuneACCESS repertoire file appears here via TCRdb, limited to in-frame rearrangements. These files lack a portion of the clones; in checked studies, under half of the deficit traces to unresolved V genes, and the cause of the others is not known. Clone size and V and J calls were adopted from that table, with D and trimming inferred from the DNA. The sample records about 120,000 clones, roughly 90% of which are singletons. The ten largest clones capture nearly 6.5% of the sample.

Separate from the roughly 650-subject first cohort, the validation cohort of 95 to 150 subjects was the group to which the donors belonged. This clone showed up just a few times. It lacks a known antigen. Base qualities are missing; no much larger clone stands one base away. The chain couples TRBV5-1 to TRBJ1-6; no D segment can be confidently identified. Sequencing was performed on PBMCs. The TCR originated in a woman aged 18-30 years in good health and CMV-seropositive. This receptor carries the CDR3 CASSLDRNSPLHF. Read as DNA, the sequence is TGCGCCAGCAGCTTGGACAGAAATTCACCCCTCCACTTT.